A selection of T cell receptor beta chains follows, all from one sample in a study of blood T cells in healthy people across ages. TCRdb reprocessed the 5' RACE reads via MiXCR and lists one record per CDR3 protein. The repertoire consists of roughly 800,000 distinct CDR3 sequences, with around 25% occurring once and the leading ten covering 3% to 4%. These data are also associated with another study on T cells of mothers and their children.

The sample consisted of blood. The source of these receptors is a boy younger than 18 in good health. Both conserved end residues are part of each CDR3. A D gene is named only where the DNA matches it firmly.

D gene: TRBD2; V gene: TRBV30; CDR3 protein: CAWSVSRGGTTGELFF
D gene: .; V gene: TRBV20-1; CDR3 protein: CSARDLRASAYNEQFF
D gene: .; V gene: TRBV7-2; CDR3 protein: CASSLDFTSYGYTF
D gene: .; V gene: TRBV20-1; CDR3 protein: CSPDWTRYNEQFF
D gene: .; V gene: TRBV4-3; CDR3 protein: CASSQDWGARNYEQYF
D gene: .; V gene: TRBV20-1; CDR3 protein: CSAHISGMNTEAFF
D gene: .; V gene: TRBV11-2; CDR3 protein: CASSSLRGAYNERFF
D gene: TRBD1; V gene: TRBV5-1; CDR3 protein: CASSLWGTDTDTQYF
D gene: TRBD2; V gene: TRBV12-3/TRBV12-4; CDR3 protein: CASSLSLAGPNTGELFF
D gene: .; V gene: TRBV9; CDR3 protein: CASSVGLDGYTF
D gene: .; V gene: TRBV20-1; CDR3 protein: CSAREPGGNTEAFF
D gene: .; V gene: TRBV7-2; CDR3 protein: CASSLTLSRGWYEQYF
D gene: .; V gene: TRBV5-1; CDR3 protein: CASSFSERDEQFF
D gene: .; V gene: TRBV14; CDR3 protein: CASSQGQVQETQYF
D gene: TRBD2; V gene: TRBV6-2/TRBV6-3; CDR3 protein: CASRLAGGINEQFF
D gene: TRBD2; V gene: TRBV9; CDR3 protein: CASSAGLAEQETQYF
D gene: .; V gene: TRBV29-1; CDR3 protein: CSVGELRAATNEKLFF
D gene: .; V gene: TRBV4-3; CDR3 protein: CASSHDARNEKLFF
D gene: .; V gene: TRBV29-1; CDR3 protein: CSVDLGGGETQYF
D gene: TRBD2; V gene: TRBV20-1; CDR3 protein: CSARDEGLAGSETQYF
D gene: TRBD2; V gene: TRBV6-5; CDR3 protein: CASSYGPGTSGSYEQYF
D gene: TRBD1; V gene: TRBV7-2; CDR3 protein: CASSLAVARGRETQYF